This T cell receptor beta chain is drawn from a study of radiation and T cells in renal cell carcinoma. Study-wide background: Nephrectomy followed 15 Gy stereotactic body radiation by 4 weeks. Broader study findings: From baseline, blood top tumor clonotypes peaked at 2 weeks post-radiation. No pretreatment tumor biopsies were available for baseline clonotypes.

The data were produced by immunoSEQ multiplex PCR, yet TCRdb's version contains in-frame clones alone and is incomplete. The sample lists approximately 120,000 clones, roughly 80% occurring once. There are 15 residues in the CDR3. Trimming removed 4 bases from V and 6 bases from J; junction bases left unmatched: 8. Germline loops: CDR1 MNHNY, CDR2 SVGAGI (reference sequence). Concerning this clone itself: Its specificity is unknown.

Time point specified: baseline pretreatment blood. Treatment noted: 15 Gy SBRT to primary tumor, nephrectomy 4 weeks later. The tumor was a clear cell renal cell carcinoma. The sequences come from blood, collected from a patient whose treatment included radiotherapy and nephrectomy. The chain carries TRBV6-6 and TRBJ1-1, with 10 nucleotides matching TRBD1. The TCR sequence derives from a woman in her fifties or sixties with renal cell carcinoma. CDR3 bases: TGTGCCAGCAGTTTTAGCGGGACAGGGGTAGCTGAAGCTTTCTTT. It codes for CASSFSGTGVAEAFF.